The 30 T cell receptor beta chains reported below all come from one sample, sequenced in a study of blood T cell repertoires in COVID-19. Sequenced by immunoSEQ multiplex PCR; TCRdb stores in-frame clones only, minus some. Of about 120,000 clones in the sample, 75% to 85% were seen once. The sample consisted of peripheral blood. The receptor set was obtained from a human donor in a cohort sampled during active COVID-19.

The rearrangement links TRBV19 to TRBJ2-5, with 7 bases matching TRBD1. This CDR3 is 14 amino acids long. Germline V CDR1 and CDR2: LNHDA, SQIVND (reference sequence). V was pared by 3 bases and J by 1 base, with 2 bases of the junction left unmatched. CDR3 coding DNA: TGTGCCAGTAGTATCAGGGGGTCCCAAGAGACCCAGTACTTC. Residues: CASSIRGSQETQYF.

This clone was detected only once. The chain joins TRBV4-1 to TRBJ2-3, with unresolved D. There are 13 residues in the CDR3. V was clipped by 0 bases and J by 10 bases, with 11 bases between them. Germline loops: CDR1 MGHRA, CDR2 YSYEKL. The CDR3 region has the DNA TGCGCCAGCAGCCAAGATGAGATACGGGCGCAGTATTTT. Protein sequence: CASSQDEIRAQYF.

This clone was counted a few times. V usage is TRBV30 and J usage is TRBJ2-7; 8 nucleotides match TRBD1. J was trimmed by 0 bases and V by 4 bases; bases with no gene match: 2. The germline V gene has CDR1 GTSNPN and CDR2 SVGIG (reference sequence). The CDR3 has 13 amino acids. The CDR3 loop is CAWNRGSSYEQYF. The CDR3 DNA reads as TGTGCCTGGAACAGGGGGAGCTCCTACGAGCAGTACTTC. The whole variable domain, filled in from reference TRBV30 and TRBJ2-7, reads SQTIHQWPATLVQPVGSPLSLECTVEGTSNPNLYWYRQAAGRGLQLLFYSVGIGQISSEVPQNLSASRPQDRQFILSSKKLLLSDSGFYLCAWNRGSSYEQYFGPGTRLTVT.

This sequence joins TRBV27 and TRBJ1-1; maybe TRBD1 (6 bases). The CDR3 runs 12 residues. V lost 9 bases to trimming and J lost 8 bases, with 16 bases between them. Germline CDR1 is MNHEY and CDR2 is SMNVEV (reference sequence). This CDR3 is CASQGLALEAFF. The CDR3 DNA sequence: TGTGCCAGTCAGGGGCTTGCATTAGAAGCTTTCTTT.

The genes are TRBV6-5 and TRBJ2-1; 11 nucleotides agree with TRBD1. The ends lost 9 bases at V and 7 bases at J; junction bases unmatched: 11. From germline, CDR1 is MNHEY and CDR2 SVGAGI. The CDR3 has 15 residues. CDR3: CASRTGGNLGNEQFF. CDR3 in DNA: TGTGCCAGTCGGACAGGGGGCAATCTGGGGAATGAGCAGTTCTTC.

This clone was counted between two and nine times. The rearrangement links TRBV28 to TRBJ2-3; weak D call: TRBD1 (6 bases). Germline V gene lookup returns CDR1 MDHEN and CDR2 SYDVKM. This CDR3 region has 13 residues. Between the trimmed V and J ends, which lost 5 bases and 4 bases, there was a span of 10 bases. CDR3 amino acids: CASSKTGSDTQYF. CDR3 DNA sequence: TGTGCCAGCAGTAAAACAGGGTCAGATACGCAGTATTTT.

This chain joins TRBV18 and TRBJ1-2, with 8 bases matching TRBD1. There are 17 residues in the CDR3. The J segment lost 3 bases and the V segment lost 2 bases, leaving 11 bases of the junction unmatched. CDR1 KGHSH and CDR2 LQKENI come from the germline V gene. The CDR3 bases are TGTGCCAGCTCACCAGTTGGGGAACCCAGGGGGCACTATGGCTACACCTTC. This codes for CASSPVGEPRGHYGYTF.

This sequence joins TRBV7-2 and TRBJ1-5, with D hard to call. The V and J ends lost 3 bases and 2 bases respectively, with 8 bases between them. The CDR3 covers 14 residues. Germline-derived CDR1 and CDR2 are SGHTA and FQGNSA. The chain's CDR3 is CASSLALGNQPQHF. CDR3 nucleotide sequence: TGTGCCAGCAGCTTGGCCCTAGGCAATCAGCCCCAGCATTTT.

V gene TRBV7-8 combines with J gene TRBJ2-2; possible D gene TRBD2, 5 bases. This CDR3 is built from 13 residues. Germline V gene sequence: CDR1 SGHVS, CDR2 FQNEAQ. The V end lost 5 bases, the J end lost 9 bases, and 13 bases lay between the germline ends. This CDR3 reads CASSPGLNRELFF. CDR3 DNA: TGTGCCAGCAGCCCAGGACTGAACCGGGAGCTGTTTTTT.

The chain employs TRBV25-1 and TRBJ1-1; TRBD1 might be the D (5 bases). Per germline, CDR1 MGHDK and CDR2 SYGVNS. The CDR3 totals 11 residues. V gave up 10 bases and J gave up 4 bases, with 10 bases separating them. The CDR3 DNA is TGTGCCACCAGAGGGGTCACTGAAGCTTTCTTT. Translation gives CATRGVTEAFF.

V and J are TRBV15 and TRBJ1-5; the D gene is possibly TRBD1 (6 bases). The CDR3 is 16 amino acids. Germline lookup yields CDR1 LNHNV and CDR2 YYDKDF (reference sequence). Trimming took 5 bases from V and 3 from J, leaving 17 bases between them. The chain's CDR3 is CATSPRGAGVNQPQHF. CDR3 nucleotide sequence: TGTGCCACCAGCCCCCGGGGGGCAGGGGTCAATCAGCCCCAGCATTTT.

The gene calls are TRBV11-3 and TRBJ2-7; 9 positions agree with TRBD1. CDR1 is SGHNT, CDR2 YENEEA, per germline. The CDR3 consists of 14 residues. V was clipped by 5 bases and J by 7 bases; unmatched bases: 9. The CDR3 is CASSPGDRVQEQYF. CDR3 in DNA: TGTGCCAGCAGCCCGGGGGACAGGGTGCAAGAGCAGTACTTC.

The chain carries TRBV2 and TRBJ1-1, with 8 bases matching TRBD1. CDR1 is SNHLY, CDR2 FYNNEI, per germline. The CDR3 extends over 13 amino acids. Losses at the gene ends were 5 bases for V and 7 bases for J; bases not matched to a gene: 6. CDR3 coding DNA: TGTGCCAGCAGTCCAGACAGGGGAGGTGAAGCTTTCTTT. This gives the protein CASSPDRGGEAFF.

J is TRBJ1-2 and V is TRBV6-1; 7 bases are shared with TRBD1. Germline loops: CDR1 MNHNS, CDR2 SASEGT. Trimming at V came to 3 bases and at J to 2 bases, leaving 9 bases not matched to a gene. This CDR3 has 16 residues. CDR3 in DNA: TGTGCCAGCAGTGACTACCCGGACAGGACAAACTATGGCTACACCTTC. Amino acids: CASSDYPDRTNYGYTF.

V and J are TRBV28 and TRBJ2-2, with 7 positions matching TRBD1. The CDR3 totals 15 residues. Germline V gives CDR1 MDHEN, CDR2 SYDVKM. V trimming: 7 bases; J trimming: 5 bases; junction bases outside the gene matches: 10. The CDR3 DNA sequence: TGTGCCAGCACCAAGACAGGGTTTAGGACCGGGGAGCTGTTTTTT. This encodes CASTKTGFRTGELFF.

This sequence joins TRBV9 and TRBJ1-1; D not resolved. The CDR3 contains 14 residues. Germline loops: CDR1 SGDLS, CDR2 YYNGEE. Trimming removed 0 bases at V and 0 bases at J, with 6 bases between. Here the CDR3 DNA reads TGTGCCAGCAGCGTAGGAACAATGAACACTGAAGCTTTCTTT. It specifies CASSVGTMNTEAFF.

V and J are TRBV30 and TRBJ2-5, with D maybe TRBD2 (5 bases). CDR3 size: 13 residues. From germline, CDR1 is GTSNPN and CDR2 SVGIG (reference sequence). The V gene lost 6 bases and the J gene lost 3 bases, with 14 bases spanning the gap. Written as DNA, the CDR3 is TGTGCCTGTGTATCGGCGGGTGAAGAGACCCAGTACTTC. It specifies CACVSAGEETQYF.

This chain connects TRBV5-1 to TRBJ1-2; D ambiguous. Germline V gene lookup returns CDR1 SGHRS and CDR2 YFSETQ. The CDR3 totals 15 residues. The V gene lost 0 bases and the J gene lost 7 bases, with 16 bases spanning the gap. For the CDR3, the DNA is TGCGCCAGCAGCTTGGGCTCCCCGGGGAGCAGTGGCTACACCTTC. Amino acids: CASSLGSPGSSGYTF.

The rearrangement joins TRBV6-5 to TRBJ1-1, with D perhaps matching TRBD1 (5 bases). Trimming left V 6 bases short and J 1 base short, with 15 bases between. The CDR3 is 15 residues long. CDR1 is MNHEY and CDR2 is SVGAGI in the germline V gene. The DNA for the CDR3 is TGTGCCAGCAGACCTACTCCGACAGAGAACACTGAAGCTTTCTTT. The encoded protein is CASRPTPTENTEAFF.

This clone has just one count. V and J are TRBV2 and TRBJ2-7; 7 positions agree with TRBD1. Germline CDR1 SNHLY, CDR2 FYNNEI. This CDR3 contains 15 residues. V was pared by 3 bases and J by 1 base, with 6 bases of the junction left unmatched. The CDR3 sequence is CASSEMAGGSYEQYF. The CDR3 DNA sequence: TGTGCCAGCAGTGAGATGGCAGGGGGATCCTACGAGCAGTACTTC.

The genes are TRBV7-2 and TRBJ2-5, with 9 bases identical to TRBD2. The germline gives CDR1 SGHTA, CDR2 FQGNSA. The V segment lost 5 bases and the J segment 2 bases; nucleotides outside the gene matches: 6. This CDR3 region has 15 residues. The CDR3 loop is CASSPAAGGQETQYF. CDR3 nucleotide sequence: TGTGCCAGCAGCCCCGCGGCGGGGGGGCAAGAGACCCAGTACTTC.

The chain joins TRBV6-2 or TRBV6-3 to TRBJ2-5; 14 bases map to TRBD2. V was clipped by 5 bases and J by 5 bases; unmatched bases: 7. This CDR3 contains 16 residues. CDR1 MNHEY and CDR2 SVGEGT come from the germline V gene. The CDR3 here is CASSLGTSGRLETQYF. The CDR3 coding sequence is TGTGCCAGCAGTCTGGGGACTAGCGGGAGATTGGAGACCCAGTACTTC.

The CDR3 bases are TGTGCCTGGAGTTCCCGACTGGGAGTGGGGTACGAGCAGTACTTC. It translates to CAWSSRLGVGYEQYF. The gene calls are TRBV30 and TRBJ2-7, with D possibly matching TRBD2 (5 bases). V gave up 2 bases and J gave up 4 bases, with 18 bases separating them. The CDR3 is 15 residues long. Germline V gives CDR1 GTSNPN, CDR2 SVGIG (reference sequence).

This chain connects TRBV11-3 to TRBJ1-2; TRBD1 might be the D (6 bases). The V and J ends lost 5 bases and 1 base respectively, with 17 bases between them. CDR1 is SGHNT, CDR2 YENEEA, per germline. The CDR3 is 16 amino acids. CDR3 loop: CASSLIPGALNYGYTF. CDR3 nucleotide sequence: TGTGCCAGCAGCCTAATACCAGGGGCTCTTAACTATGGCTACACCTTC.

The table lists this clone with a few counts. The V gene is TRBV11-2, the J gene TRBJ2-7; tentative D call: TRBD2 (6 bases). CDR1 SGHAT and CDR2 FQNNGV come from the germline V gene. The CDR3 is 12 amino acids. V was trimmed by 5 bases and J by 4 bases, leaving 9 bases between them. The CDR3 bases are TGTGCCAGCAGCCCCGCGGGGTACGAGCAGTACTTC. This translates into CASSPAGYEQYF.

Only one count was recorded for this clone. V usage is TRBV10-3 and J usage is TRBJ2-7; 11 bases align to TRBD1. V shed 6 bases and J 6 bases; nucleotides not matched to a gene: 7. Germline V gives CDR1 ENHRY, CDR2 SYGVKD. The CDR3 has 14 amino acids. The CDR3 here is CAIRPPGQGVEQYF. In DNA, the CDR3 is TGTGCCATCAGGCCTCCGGGACAGGGGGTCGAGCAGTACTTC.

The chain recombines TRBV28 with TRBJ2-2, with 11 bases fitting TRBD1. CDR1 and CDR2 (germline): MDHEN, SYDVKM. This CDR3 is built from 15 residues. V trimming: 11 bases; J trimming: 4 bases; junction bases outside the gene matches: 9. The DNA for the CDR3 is TGTGCCTCAACGTCCGGGACAGGGGGCACCGGGGAGCTGTTTTTT. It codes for CASTSGTGGTGELFF.

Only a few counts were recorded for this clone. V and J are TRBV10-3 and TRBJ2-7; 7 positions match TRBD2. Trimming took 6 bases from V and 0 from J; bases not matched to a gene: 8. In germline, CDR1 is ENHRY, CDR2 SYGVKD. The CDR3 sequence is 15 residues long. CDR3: CAIRAGTRTSYEQYF. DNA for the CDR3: TGTGCCATCAGAGCGGGGACCCGTACCTCCTACGAGCAGTACTTC.

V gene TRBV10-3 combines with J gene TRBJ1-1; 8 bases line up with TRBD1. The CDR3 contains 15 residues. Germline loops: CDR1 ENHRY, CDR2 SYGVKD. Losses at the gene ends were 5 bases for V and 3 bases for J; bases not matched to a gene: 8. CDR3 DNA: TGTGCCATCAGTCCCCTCGGACAGGGAGACACTGAAGCTTTCTTT. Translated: CAISPLGQGDTEAFF.

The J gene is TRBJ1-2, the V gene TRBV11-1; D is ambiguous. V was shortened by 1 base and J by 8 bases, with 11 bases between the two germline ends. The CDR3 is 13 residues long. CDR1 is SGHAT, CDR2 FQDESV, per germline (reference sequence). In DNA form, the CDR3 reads TGTGCCAGCAGCTTAGGAACGGCGGGAGGCTACACCTTC. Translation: CASSLGTAGGYTF. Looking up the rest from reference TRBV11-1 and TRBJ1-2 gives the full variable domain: EAEVAQSPRYKITEKSQAVAFWCDPISGHATLYWYRQILGQGPELLVQFQDESVVDDSQLPKDRFSAERLKGVDSTLKIQPAELGDSAMYLCASSLGTAGGYTFGSGTRLTVV.